This T cell receptor beta chain stems from a study of OX40 agonist ivuxolimab in advanced cancers. Study findings and constraints: In the 0.1-3.0 mg/kg groups, partial responders showed among the lowest expansion. Relative to CD4+, CD8+ T cells held more expanded clones on average. Blood T cells, both CD4+ and CD8+, expanded clonally by week 6 at 0.1 to 3.0 mg/kg.

This clone showed up just once. Its specificity is not known. TCRdb's copy holds only in-frame clones and misses some; the assay was immunoSEQ multiplex PCR. The data hold about 29,000 clones, with about nine tenths observed a single time. The sequence came from an adult with an advanced solid tumor such as melanoma, head and neck, liver or kidney cancer. The sample in question was CD4+ or CD8+ T cells sorted from blood, obtained in a trial of the OX40 agonist ivuxolimab.

The CDR3 spells CASSPGTAKNIQYF. The CDR3 DNA is TGTGCCAGCAGCCCGGGGACAGCCAAAAACATTCAGTACTTC. The chain combines TRBV5-4 with TRBJ2-4; D may correspond to TRBD1 or TRBD2 (5 bases each). The CDR3 extends over 14 amino acids. Germline V gene sequence: CDR1 SGHNT, CDR2 YYREEE (reference sequence). Trimming took 4 bases from V and 0 from J, leaving 8 bases between them.